This passage covers 9 T cell receptor beta chains from one sample sequenced in a study of lymphopenia after photon versus proton radiotherapy. TCRdb keeps only in-frame clones here, not all; method: immunoSEQ multiplex PCR. The sample holds some 41,000 clones; around 84% are singletons and the top ten take about 9.4%. Sequences were derived from peripheral blood, sampled from a patient treated with proton-based radiotherapy. The receptors come from a woman aged 70-85 years with pancreatic cancer. Some clones in this sample may be carry-over from other donors' samples.

Only one count was recorded for this clone. The chain carries TRBV19 and TRBJ1-2, with a tentative D call TRBD1 (5 bases). V shed 7 bases and J shed 2 bases, with 14 bases lying between them. The CDR3 runs 14 residues. Looked up from germline, CDR1 is LNHDA and CDR2 is SQIVND (reference sequence). The CDR3 nucleotides are TGTGCCAGTACCCGGGGGGACGGAAACTATGGCTACACCTTC. Its translation: CASTRGDGNYGYTF.

V and J are TRBV12-2 and TRBJ2-7; no check of the table's D call, TRBD2, against the DNA was made. TRBV12-2 is listed as a pseudogene. CDR3 length: 14 amino acids. In DNA, the CDR3 is TGTGCAAGTCGCTTAGTACGACTATCCTACGAGCAGTACTTC. Amino acids: CASRLVRLSYEQYF.

The rearrangement uses TRBV6-5 and TRBJ2-5; no reliable D call. Trimming left V 4 bases short and J 3 bases short, with 3 bases between. The CDR3 is 11 amino acids. Per the germline V gene, CDR1 is MNHEY and CDR2 is SVGAGI. The CDR3 DNA reads TGTGCCAGCAGTTCCGAAGAGACCCAGTACTTC. Translation gives CASSSEETQYF.

This clone was seen a single time. V and J are TRBV7-2 and TRBJ1-4, with D perhaps matching TRBD1 (5 bases). Trimming removed 1 base at V and 7 bases at J, with 16 bases between. This CDR3 region has 16 residues. Germline V gene data show CDR1 as SGHTA and CDR2 as FQGNSA. The CDR3 DNA reads as TGTGCCAGCAGCTTAGATCGGCCGGGGCCGGCTGAAAAACTGTTTTTT. This codes for CASSLDRPGPAEKLFF. Full variable domain (outside the CDR3, taken from reference TRBV7-2 and TRBJ1-4): GAGVSQSPSNKVTEKGKDVELRCDPISGHTALYWYRQSLGQGLEFLIYFQGNSAPDKSGLPSDRFSAERTGGSVSTLTIQRTQQEDSAVYLCASSLDRPGPAEKLFFGSGTQLSVL.

This chain joins TRBV7-9 and TRBJ2-2; a possible D gene is TRBD1 (6 bases). The CDR3 is 15 residues long. Germline CDR1 reads SEHNR; CDR2 reads FQNEAQ (reference sequence). Trimming shortened V by 4 bases and J by 6 bases, and 15 bases separated the two germline ends. The CDR3 reads CASSSPLTGSGELFF. The CDR3 DNA follows: TGTGCCAGCAGCTCCCCCCTCACAGGGTCCGGGGAGCTGTTTTTT. The full variable domain, its missing parts supplied by reference TRBV7-9 and TRBJ2-2, is DTGVSQNPRHKITKRGQNVTFRCDPISEHNRLYWYRQTLGQGPEFLTYFQNEAQLEKSRLLSDRFSAERPKGSFSTLEIQRTEQGDSAMYLCASSSPLTGSGELFFGEGSRLTVL.

The chain uses TRBV19 and TRBJ2-7; TRBD2 agrees at 10 bases. Unmatched junction bases numbered 7, after V lost 9 bases and J lost 5 bases. The CDR3 sequence is 13 residues long. Germline V gene lookup returns CDR1 LNHDA and CDR2 SQIVND (reference sequence). CDR3 nucleotide sequence: TGTGCCAGCCTCCTAGCGGGAGTTAACGAGCAGTACTTC. This codes for CASLLAGVNEQYF.

A few counts support this clone. Other nucleotide sequences in the sample specify the same CDR3. The V gene is TRBV11-2, the J gene TRBJ2-2; D is unclear. The V gene lost 5 bases and the J gene lost 2 bases, with 9 bases spanning the gap. The germline gives CDR1 SGHAT, CDR2 FQNNGV. This CDR3 contains 14 residues. CDR3 DNA sequence: TGTGCCAGCAGCCGCCGAGGCAACACCGGGGAGCTGTTTTTT. This codes for CASSRRGNTGELFF.

The rearrangement links TRBV5-1 to TRBJ2-7; TRBD2 agrees at 7 bases. Trimming took 4 bases from V and 0 from J; bases not matched to a gene: 7. This CDR3 is 15 amino acids long. Germline CDR1 and CDR2: SGHRS and YFSETQ. CDR3 amino acids: CASSNGAGISYEQYF. DNA for the CDR3: TGCGCCAGCAGCAACGGAGCGGGAATCTCCTACGAGCAGTACTTC.

V is TRBV7-6 and J is TRBJ2-1; TRBD1 aligns across 8 bases. V gave up 5 bases and J gave up 6 bases; unmatched junction bases: 3. Per germline, CDR1 SGHVS and CDR2 FNYEAQ. This CDR3 spans 13 amino acids. The DNA of the CDR3 is TGTGCCAGCAGCCCGACAGGGGTCAATGAGCAGTTCTTC. Encoded protein: CASSPTGVNEQFF.